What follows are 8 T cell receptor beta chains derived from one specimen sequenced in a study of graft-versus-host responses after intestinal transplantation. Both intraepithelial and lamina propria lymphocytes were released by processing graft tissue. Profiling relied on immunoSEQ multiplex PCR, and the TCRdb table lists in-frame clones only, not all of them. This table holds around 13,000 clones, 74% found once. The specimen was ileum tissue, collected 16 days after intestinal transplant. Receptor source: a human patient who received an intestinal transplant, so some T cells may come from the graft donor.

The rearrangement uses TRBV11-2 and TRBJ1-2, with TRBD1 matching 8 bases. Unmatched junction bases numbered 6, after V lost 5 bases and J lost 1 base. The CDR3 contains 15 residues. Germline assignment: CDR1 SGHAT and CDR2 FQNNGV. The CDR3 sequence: CASSKWTGLNYGYTF. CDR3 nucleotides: TGTGCCAGCAGCAAATGGACAGGGCTTAACTATGGCTACACCTTC.

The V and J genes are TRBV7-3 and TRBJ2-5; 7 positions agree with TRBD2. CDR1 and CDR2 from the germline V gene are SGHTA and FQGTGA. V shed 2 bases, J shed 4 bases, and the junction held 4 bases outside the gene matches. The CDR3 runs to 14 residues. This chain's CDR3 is CASSLFAGAETQYF. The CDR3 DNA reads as TGTGCCAGCAGCTTATTCGCGGGAGCAGAGACCCAGTACTTC.

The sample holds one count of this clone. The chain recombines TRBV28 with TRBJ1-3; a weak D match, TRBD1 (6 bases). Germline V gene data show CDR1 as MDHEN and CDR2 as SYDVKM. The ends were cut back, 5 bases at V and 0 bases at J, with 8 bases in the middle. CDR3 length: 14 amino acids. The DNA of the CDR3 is TGTGCCAGCAGTGAGGACAGCTCTGGAAACACCATATATTTT. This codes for CASSEDSSGNTIYF.

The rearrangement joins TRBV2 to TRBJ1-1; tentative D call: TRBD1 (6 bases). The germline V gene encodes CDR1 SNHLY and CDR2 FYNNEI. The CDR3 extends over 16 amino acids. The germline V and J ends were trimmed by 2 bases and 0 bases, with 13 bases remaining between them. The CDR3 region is CASSELPTGMNTEAFF. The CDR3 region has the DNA TGTGCCAGCAGTGAACTTCCGACAGGTATGAACACTGAAGCTTTCTTT.

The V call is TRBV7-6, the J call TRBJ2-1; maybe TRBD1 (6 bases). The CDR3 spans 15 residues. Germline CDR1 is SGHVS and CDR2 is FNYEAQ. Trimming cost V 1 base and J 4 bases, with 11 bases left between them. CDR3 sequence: CASSLEQGMYNEQFF. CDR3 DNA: TGTGCCAGCAGCTTAGAACAGGGAATGTACAATGAGCAGTTCTTC. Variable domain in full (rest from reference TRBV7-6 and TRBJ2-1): GAGVSQSPRYKVTKRGQDVALRCDPISGHVSLYWYRQALGQGPEFLTYFNYEAQQDKSGLPNDRFSAERPEGSISTLTIQRTEQRDSAMYRCASSLEQGMYNEQFFGPGTRLTVL.

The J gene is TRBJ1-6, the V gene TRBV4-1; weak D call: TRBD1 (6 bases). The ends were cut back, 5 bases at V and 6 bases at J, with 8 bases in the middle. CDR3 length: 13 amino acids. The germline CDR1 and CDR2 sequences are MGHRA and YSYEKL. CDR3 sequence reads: CASSYRVNSPLHF. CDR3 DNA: TGCGCCAGCAGCTACAGGGTTAATTCACCCCTCCACTTT.

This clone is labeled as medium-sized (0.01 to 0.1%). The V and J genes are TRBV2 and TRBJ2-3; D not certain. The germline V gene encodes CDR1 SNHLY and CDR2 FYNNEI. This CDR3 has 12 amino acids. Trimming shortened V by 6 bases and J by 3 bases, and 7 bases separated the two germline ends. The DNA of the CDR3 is TGTGCCAGCAGAGTACTTACAGATACGCAGTATTTT. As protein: CASRVLTDTQYF.

The CDR3 here is CAIGAVSSGNTIYF. Written as DNA, the CDR3 is TGTGCCATCGGGGCCGTGAGCTCTGGAAACACCATATATTTT. The chain uses TRBV10-3 and TRBJ1-3, with a weak D call TRBD1 (5 bases). Trimming shortened V by 8 bases and J by 0 bases, and 11 bases separated the two germline ends. Per the germline V gene, CDR1 is ENHRY and CDR2 is SYGVKD. The CDR3 consists of 14 residues.